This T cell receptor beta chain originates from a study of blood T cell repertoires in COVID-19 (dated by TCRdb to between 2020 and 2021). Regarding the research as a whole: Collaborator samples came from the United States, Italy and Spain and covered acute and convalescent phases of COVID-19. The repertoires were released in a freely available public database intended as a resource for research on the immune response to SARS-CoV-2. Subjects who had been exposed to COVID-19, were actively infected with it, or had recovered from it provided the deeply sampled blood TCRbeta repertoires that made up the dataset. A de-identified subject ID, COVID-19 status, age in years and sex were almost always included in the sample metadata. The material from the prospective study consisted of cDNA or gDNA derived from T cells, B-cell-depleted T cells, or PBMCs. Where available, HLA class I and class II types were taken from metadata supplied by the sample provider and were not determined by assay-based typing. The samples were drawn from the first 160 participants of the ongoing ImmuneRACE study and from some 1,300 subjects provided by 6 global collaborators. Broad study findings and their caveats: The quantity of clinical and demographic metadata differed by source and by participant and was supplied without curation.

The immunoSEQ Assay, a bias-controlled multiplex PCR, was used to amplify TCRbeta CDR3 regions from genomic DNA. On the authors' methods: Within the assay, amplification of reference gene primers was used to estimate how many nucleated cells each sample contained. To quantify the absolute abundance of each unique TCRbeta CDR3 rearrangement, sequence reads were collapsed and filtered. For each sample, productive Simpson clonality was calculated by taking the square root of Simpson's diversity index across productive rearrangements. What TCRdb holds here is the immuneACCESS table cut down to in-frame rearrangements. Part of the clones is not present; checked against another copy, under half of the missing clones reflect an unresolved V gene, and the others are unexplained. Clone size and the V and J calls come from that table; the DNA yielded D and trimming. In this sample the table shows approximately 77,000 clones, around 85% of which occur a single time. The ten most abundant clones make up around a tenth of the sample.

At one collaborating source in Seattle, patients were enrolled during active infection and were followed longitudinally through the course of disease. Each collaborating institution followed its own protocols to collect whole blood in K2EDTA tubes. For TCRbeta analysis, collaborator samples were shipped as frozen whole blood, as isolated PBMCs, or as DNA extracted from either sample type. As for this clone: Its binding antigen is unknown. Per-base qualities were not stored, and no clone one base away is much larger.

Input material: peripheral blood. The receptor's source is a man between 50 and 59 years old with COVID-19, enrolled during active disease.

The nucleotide sequence reads as follows: TGTGCCAGTACAGGCTCCTATAATTCACCCCTCCACTTT. Its coded protein is CASTGSYNSPLHF. This chain joins TRBV6-5 to TRBJ1-6, with TRBD1 perhaps the D gene, on 5 matching bases. From a lookup of the germline V gene, CDR1 and CDR2 are MNHEY and SVGAGI. V was cut back by 9 bases and J by 0 bases, leaving a gap of 6 bases between them. From the cysteine through the phenylalanine, the CDR3 covers 13 amino acids. Just the 39-base CDR3 DNA is kept, in frame starting at base 1.